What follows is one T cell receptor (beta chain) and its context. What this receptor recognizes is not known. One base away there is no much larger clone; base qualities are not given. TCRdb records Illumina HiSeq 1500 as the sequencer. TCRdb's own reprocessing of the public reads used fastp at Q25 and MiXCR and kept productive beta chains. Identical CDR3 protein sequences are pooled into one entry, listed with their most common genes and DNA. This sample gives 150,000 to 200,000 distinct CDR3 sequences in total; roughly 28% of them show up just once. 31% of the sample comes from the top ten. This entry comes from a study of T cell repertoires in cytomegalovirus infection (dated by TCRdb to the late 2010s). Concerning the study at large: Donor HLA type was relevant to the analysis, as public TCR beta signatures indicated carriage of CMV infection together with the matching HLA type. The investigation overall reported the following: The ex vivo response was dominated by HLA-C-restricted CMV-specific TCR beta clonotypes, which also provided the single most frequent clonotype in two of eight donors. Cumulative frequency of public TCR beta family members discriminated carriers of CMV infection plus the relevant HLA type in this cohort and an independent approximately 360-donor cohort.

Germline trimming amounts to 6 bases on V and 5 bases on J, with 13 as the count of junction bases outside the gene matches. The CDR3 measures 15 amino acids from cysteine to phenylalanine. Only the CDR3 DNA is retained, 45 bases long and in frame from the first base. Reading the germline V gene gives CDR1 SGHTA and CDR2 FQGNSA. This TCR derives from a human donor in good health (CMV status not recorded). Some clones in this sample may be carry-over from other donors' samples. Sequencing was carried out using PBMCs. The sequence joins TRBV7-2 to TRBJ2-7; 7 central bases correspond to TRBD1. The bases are TGTGCCAGCAGTTTGGGACAGCCCCTCCTAGACGAGCAGTACTTC. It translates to CASSLGQPLLDEQYF. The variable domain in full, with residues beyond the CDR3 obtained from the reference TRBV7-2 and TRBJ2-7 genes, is GAGVSQSPSNKVTEKGKDVELRCDPISGHTALYWYRQSLGQGLEFLIYFQGNSAPDKSGLPSDRFSAERTGGSVSTLTIQRTQQEDSAVYLCASSLGQPLLDEQYFGPGTRLTVT.